This T cell receptor (beta chain) came from a study of T cells in Graves' hyperthyroidism and ophthalmopathy. In its sample, this clonotype was seen once. It was RNA transcripts that yielded the amplified TCR beta CDR3 regions. A first-round RT-PCR of the TCR CDR3 used the HTBI primer set. TCRdb used MiXCR to reprocess the multiplex PCR reads, holding one entry per CDR3 protein. The table has approximately 500,000 distinct CDR3 sequences, roughly 46% seen once. Germline V CDR1 and CDR2: SQVTM, ANQGSEA. The CDR3 totals 15 residues. After removal of 5 bases from V and 0 bases from J, the junction contained 5 bases not matched to a gene.

Sequenced sample: peripheral blood or thyroid tissue (not recorded which). The V gene is TRBV29-1, the J gene TRBJ1-4, with 8 bases that match TRBD1. The receptor's source is a woman in her late teens or twenties with Graves' hyperthyroidism. The CDR3 sequence is CSVRQGYATNEKLFF. CDR3 sequence (DNA): TGCAGCGTTAGACAGGGGTATGCAACTAATGAAAAACTGTTTTTT.